What follows is one T cell receptor beta chain and its context. Antigen: not known. Germline CDR1 and CDR2: MNHEY and SVGAGI. With 2 bases removed from V and 5 bases from J, the gap between germline ends came to 12 bases. The CDR3 sequence is 14 residues long. This entry comes from a study of T-cell memory formation after mild COVID-19. The overall study: In these data, TCR clusters were largely donor specific. The study's findings and limits: Memory sampled before infection contained some responding clones, suggesting cross-reactive memory joined.

TCRdb recomputed calls from the 5' RACE reads with MiXCR, one row per CDR3 protein. This table has hundreds of thousands of distinct CDR3 sequences, 17% appearing once. The sample consisted of PBMCs or a T cell subset sorted from them (not recorded which). V usage is TRBV6-5 and J usage is TRBJ1-2, with D tentatively TRBD1 (6 bases). The receptor was derived from an adult woman who had mild COVID-19 (a few samples of this study predate the infection). Cell type and time point are not known. CDR3 loop: CASSYRGQGYGYTF. The CDR3 DNA reads TGTGCCAGCAGTTACCGGGGGCAGGGGTATGGCTACACCTTC.